The 13 T cell receptor beta chains given below trace back to one sample, sequenced in a study of T cells after posttransplantation cyclophosphamide. Profiling relied on immunoSEQ multiplex PCR, and the TCRdb table lists in-frame clones only, not all of them. The table has about 18,000 clones, less than 90% seen once. The specimen was memory CD4+ T cells sorted from blood. The origin of the receptors is a man aged 25-45 years in good health and a related stem cell transplant donor.

The chain joins TRBV28 to TRBJ1-5; no firm D call. The CDR3 has 15 residues. The V gene's germline CDR1 is MDHEN and CDR2 SYDVKM. V shed 4 bases and J shed 1 base, with 11 bases lying between them. Here the CDR3 reads CASSSWGGSNQPQHF. For the CDR3, the DNA is TGTGCCAGCAGTTCCTGGGGAGGGAGCAATCAGCCCCAGCATTTT.

This CDR3 reads CASSPRGGGTGELFF. Here the CDR3 DNA reads TGTGCCAGCAGCCCCCGGGGGGGCGGCACCGGGGAGCTGTTTTTT. This chain connects TRBV7-3 to TRBJ2-2; TRBD2 matches at 8 bases. The germline V gene has CDR1 SGHTA and CDR2 FQGTGA. This CDR3 spans 15 amino acids. The ends lost 5 bases at V and 4 bases at J; junction bases unmatched: 6.

The DNA of the CDR3 is TGTGCCAGCAGCTTCCCGGGACTAGCCTACGAGCAGTACTTC. It codes for CASSFPGLAYEQYF. The chain carries TRBV7-2 and TRBJ2-7; TRBD2 matches 8 bases. Germline-derived CDR1 and CDR2 are SGHTA and FQGNSA. The V segment lost 3 bases and the J segment 2 bases; nucleotides outside the gene matches: 3. This CDR3 has 14 residues.

The chain has TRBV19 and TRBJ2-5, with 9 bases identical to TRBD2. CDR3 length: 15 amino acids. Germline CDR1 and CDR2: LNHDA and SQIVND (reference sequence). Unmatched junction bases numbered 10, after V lost 6 bases and J lost 5 bases. CDR3 amino acids: CASSSISGGAETQYF. DNA of the CDR3: TGTGCCAGTAGCTCAATTAGCGGGGGCGCGGAGACCCAGTACTTC.

This clone was detected a few times. The rearrangement links TRBV25-1 to TRBJ2-1; the match to TRBD1 covers 9 bases. The length of the CDR3 is 16 residues. The germline gives CDR1 MGHDK, CDR2 SYGVNS. Trimming removed 4 bases from V and 2 bases from J; junction bases left unmatched: 6. CDR3: CASSGPRQGAYNEQFF. The CDR3, as DNA: TGTGCCAGCAGTGGGCCGAGACAGGGGGCCTACAATGAGCAGTTCTTC.

The V gene is TRBV15, the J gene TRBJ2-3; 12 nucleotides align to TRBD2. CDR1 LNHNV and CDR2 YYDKDF come from the germline V gene (reference sequence). The trim removed 1 base at V and 15 bases at J, leaving 8 bases unmatched. CDR3 length: 14 residues. The CDR3 spells CATSRVLTSGGLYF. Written as DNA, the CDR3 is TGTGCCACCAGCAGAGTCCTGACTAGCGGGGGCCTTTATTTT.

The chain uses TRBV5-1 and TRBJ1-4; a possible D gene is TRBD1 (6 bases). Per germline, CDR1 SGHRS and CDR2 YFSETQ. This CDR3 has 15 amino acids. V lost 1 base, J lost 8 bases, and 15 bases lay in between. CDR3 residues: CASSLSRGMDEKLFF. CDR3 sequence (DNA): TGCGCCAGCAGCTTGTCGAGGGGGATGGACGAAAAACTGTTTTTT.

The gene calls are TRBV10-2 and TRBJ2-7; TRBD1 matches 8 bases. Germline assignment: CDR1 WSHSY and CDR2 SAAADI. With 4 bases clipped from V and 1 base from J, the junction kept 6 bases outside the gene matches. This CDR3 spans 15 amino acids. The CDR3 protein is CASSGLDRGSYEQYF. As DNA, the CDR3 is TGCGCCAGCAGTGGCCTCGACAGGGGTTCCTACGAGCAGTACTTC.

V is TRBV6-1 and J is TRBJ2-7, with D perhaps matching TRBD1 (6 bases). The V and J ends lost 5 bases and 7 bases respectively, with 9 bases between them. CDR3 length: 11 residues. CDR1 and CDR2 (germline): MNHNS, SASEGT. The CDR3 loop reads CASSYQGEQYF. The CDR3, as DNA: TGTGCCAGCAGTTACCAGGGGGAGCAGTACTTC.

This chain links TRBV5-4 with TRBJ2-3, with 10 bases identical to TRBD2. The V and J ends lost 4 bases and 3 bases, in that order; junction bases with no gene match: 11. Germline lookup yields CDR1 SGHNT and CDR2 YYREEE (reference sequence). This CDR3 is 17 amino acids long. CDR3 DNA: TGTGCCAGCAGCCTGCCCCAGCGGGGGGGATTAACAGATACGCAGTATTTT. It encodes CASSLPQRGGLTDTQYF.

This clone was detected only a few times. The chain employs TRBV6-6 and TRBJ1-2; no firm D call. Germline CDR1 reads MNHNY; CDR2 reads SVGAGI (reference sequence). Trimming removed 2 bases at V and 8 bases at J, with 15 bases between. CDR3 size: 14 residues. The CDR3 loop reads CASSYKPRESGYTF. The CDR3 DNA follows: TGTGCCAGCAGTTACAAGCCCCGGGAGTCCGGCTACACCTTC.

This chain joins TRBV7-8 and TRBJ1-5; D may be TRBD1 (6 bases). Trimming shortened V by 5 bases and J by 3 bases, and 14 bases separated the two germline ends. CDR1 is SGHVS and CDR2 is FQNEAQ in the germline V gene. The CDR3 covers 15 residues. CDR3 bases: TGTGCCAGCAGCCGTTACGGACAGATCAATCAGCCCCAGCATTTT. Protein sequence: CASSRYGQINQPQHF. Using reference TRBV7-8 and TRBJ1-5 for the parts outside the CDR3, the full variable domain is GAGVSQSPRYKVAKRGQDVALRCDPISGHVSLFWYQQALGQGPEFLTYFQNEAQLDKSGLPSDRFFAERPEGSVSTLKIQRTQQEDSAVYLCASSRYGQINQPQHFGDGTRLSIL.

In this sample, this clone turned up once. V and J are TRBV5-1 and TRBJ2-5; 8 bases align to TRBD1. Per germline, CDR1 SGHRS and CDR2 YFSETQ. The CDR3 is made up of 15 amino acids. The trim removed 1 base at V and 3 bases at J, leaving 5 bases unmatched. In DNA form, the CDR3 reads TGCGCCAGCAGCTTGAGCAGGGGGCAGGAAGAGACCCAGTACTTC. This codes for CASSLSRGQEETQYF. Looking up the rest from reference TRBV5-1 and TRBJ2-5 gives the full variable domain: KAGVTQTPRYLIKTRGQQVTLSCSPISGHRSVSWYQQTPGQGLQFLFEYFSETQRNKGNFPGRFSGRQFSNSRSEMNVSTLELGDSALYLCASSLSRGQEETQYFGPGTRLLVL.